This is a list of T cell receptor beta chains from one sample in a study of CD8 T cells in Susac syndrome. One entry per CDR3 protein, called by TCRdb with MiXCR from the immunoSEQ multiplex PCR reads. There are 240,000 or so distinct CDR3 sequences in the sample; about 96% occur only once, and about 0.1% lies in the top ten. Sequencing was done on a sample of CD4+ T cells from PBMCs. These TCRs come from a human donor with Susac syndrome. Each CDR3 is given with its conserved first and last residue. A D gene is named only where the DNA matches it firmly. Clone size is given for some rows only: seen once, a few or many times, or a class if the clone is expanded.

J gene,CDR3 length,D gene,clone size,V gene,CDR3 DNA,CDR3 protein
TRBJ2-3,15,.,.,TRBV28,TGTGCCAGCACCCTCCCGACAGGCAACACAGATACGCAGTATTTT,CASTLPTGNTDTQYF
TRBJ2-1,17,.,.,TRBV9,TGTGCCAGCAGCGGTAGTCCCCCCAAGAGCTCCTACAATGAGCAGTTCTTC,CASSGSPPKSSYNEQFF
TRBJ2-7,14,.,.,TRBV12-3/TRBV12-4,TGTGCCAGCAGTTTATCCGGTCGGTCGTACGAGCAGTACTTC,CASSLSGRSYEQYF
TRBJ1-2,12,.,.,TRBV7-2,TGTGCCAGCAGCTTAGGACGCAATGGCTACACCTTC,CASSLGRNGYTF
TRBJ2-7,15,TRBD2,once,TRBV29-1,TGCAGCGTTGAATCAGGACTAGCGGGCTCCTACGAGCAGTACTTC,CSVESGLAGSYEQYF
TRBJ1-5,15,.,.,TRBV27,TGTGCCAGCAGTAAGGGGATGGCAGGCGATCAGCCCCAGCATTTT,CASSKGMAGDQPQHF
TRBJ2-1,14,.,.,TRBV20-1,TGCAGTGCTAGAGATCGAACAGCTGGCAATGAGCAGTTCTTC,CSARDRTAGNEQFF
TRBJ2-5,10,.,.,TRBV2,TGTGCCAGCCAGCAAGAGACCCAGTACTTC,CASQQETQYF
TRBJ2-7,11,.,.,TRBV29-1,TGCAGCGTTGAGTCCCGAGGAGAGCAGTACTTC,CSVESRGEQYF
TRBJ2-5,13,TRBD2,.,TRBV7-2,TGTGCCAGCAGCCCGTGGACTAGAGAGACCCAGTACTTC,CASSPWTRETQYF
TRBJ2-2,12,.,.,TRBV20-1,TGCAGTGCTGTCCCTAGCGCCGGGGAGCTGTTTTTT,CSAVPSAGELFF
TRBJ2-5,14,.,.,TRBV12-3/TRBV12-4,TGTGCCAGCAGTTACTCCGGGTCTCAAGAGACCCAGTACTTC,CASSYSGSQETQYF
TRBJ2-1,13,.,.,TRBV6-5,TGTGCCAGCATCCCCGGACATTCCGGTGAGCAGTTCTTC,CASIPGHSGEQFF
TRBJ2-3,12,.,.,TRBV20-1,TGCAGTGCGGTAGCGAATGCAGATACGCAGTATTTT,CSAVANADTQYF
TRBJ2-5,16,.,.,TRBV5-6,TGTGCCAGCAGCCCGCCCACAGGGTCTTATAGAGAGACCCAGTACTTC,CASSPPTGSYRETQYF
TRBJ2-3,14,TRBD1,.,TRBV5-1,TGCGCCAGCAGCGAGGGACAGGGCACAGATACGCAGTATTTT,CASSEGQGTDTQYF
TRBJ2-1,13,.,.,TRBV20-1,TGCAGTGCTAATCGGGGAATAGGGGGTGAGCAGTTCTTC,CSANRGIGGEQFF
TRBJ1-5,15,.,.,TRBV21-1,TGTGCCAGCAGCAATGGACGGAATAGCAATCAGCCCCAGCATTTT,CASSNGRNSNQPQHF
TRBJ1-1,16,.,.,TRBV5-1,TGCGCCAGCAGCCTTGGGGGGTTCTTACCGAACACTGAAGCTTTCTTT,CASSLGGFLPNTEAFF
TRBJ2-1,15,TRBD2,.,TRBV5-1,TGCGCCAGCAGGTTCGGGACTAGCGGCTACAATGAGCAGTTCTTC,CASRFGTSGYNEQFF
TRBJ1-1,13,.,.,TRBV12-3/TRBV12-4,TGTGCCAGCAGTTCCAAAGGGAACACTGAAGCTTTCTTT,CASSSKGNTEAFF
TRBJ2-7,20,TRBD2,.,TRBV11-1,TGTGCCAGCAGCTCTACCCCACCGGGACTAGCGGGAGGGCCTAGCTACGAGCAGTACTTC,CASSSTPPGLAGGPSYEQYF
TRBJ1-1,16,TRBD1,.,TRBV3-1,TGTGCCAGCAGCCCCCGGGACAGACCCCTGAACACTGAAGCTTTCTTT,CASSPRDRPLNTEAFF
TRBJ2-5,16,.,.,TRBV5-1,TGCGCCAGCAGCCCTTCCTTCGGGACGGCCCAAGAGACCCAGTACTTC,CASSPSFGTAQETQYF
TRBJ2-3,16,TRBD2,.,TRBV5-1,TGCGCCAGCAGCTCCCTAGCGGGAAGGGCGGCAGATACGCAGTATTTT,CASSSLAGRAADTQYF
TRBJ2-1,15,TRBD2,.,TRBV20-1,TGCAGTGCTAGCGACCTAGCGGAACTCTACAATGAGCAGTTCTTC,CSASDLAELYNEQFF
TRBJ2-7,15,.,.,TRBV5-1,TGCGCCAGCAGCTTGTCTTCCGCGAGGGTGTACGAGCAGTACTTC,CASSLSSARVYEQYF
TRBJ2-7,16,TRBD2,.,TRBV2,TGTGCCAGCAGTGGTCCTAGCGGAAGACGGGGCTACGAGCAGTACTTC,CASSGPSGRRGYEQYF
TRBJ2-1,16,.,.,TRBV6-2/TRBV6-3,TGTGCCAGCAGTTACCCGGACTCAAAGCGTTACAATGAGCAGTTCTTC,CASSYPDSKRYNEQFF
TRBJ1-5,12,.,.,TRBV28,TGTGCCAGCAGTTTATTTCGCCAGCCCCAGCATTTT,CASSLFRQPQHF
TRBJ2-6,19,TRBD2,.,TRBV9,TGTGCCAGCAGCCTCCGGACTAGCGGGGGCACCCTGGGGGCCAACGTCCTGACTTTC,CASSLRTSGGTLGANVLTF
TRBJ1-3,15,.,once,TRBV29-1,TGCAGCGTTGAGCCACGGTCCGGAATCGGAAACACCATATATTTT,CSVEPRSGIGNTIYF
TRBJ2-6,17,TRBD2,.,TRBV20-1,TGCAGTGCTAGAGGACAGGCGGGAGGCTCTGGGGCCAACGTCCTGACTTTC,CSARGQAGGSGANVLTF
TRBJ1-2,14,.,.,TRBV30,TGTGCCTGGAGTGTTCTGGGGATACTAGATGGCTACACCTTC,CAWSVLGILDGYTF
TRBJ2-6,15,.,.,TRBV3-1,TGTGCCAGCAGCCCTGGACAGTCTGGGGCCAACGTCCTGACTTTC,CASSPGQSGANVLTF
TRBJ1-1,15,.,.,TRBV12-3/TRBV12-4,TGTGCCAGCAGTTTTACCCAAGGGGTTAACACTGAAGCTTTCTTT,CASSFTQGVNTEAFF
TRBJ1-6,14,TRBD1,.,TRBV11-2,TGTGCCAGCAGCTCCGGACAGGCCAATTCACCCCTCCACTTT,CASSSGQANSPLHF
TRBJ2-2,13,.,.,TRBV6-5,TGTGCCAGCAGTTTTGATTTCACCGGGGAGCTGTTTTTT,CASSFDFTGELFF
TRBJ2-7,15,TRBD1,.,TRBV20-1,TGCAGTGCTACCACCGGGACAGGAATATCCTACGAGCAGTACTTC,CSATTGTGISYEQYF
TRBJ1-5,15,.,.,TRBV30,TGTGCCTGGAGCGGTCATGTGGGGGCAAATCAGCCCCAGCATTTT,CAWSGHVGANQPQHF
TRBJ2-4,14,TRBD1,.,TRBV28,TGTGCCAGCAGAGTCGGACAGGGGGCAAACATTCAGTACTTC,CASRVGQGANIQYF
TRBJ1-1,12,.,.,TRBV20-1,TGCAGTGCCATGATGTGGGGGACTGAAGCTTTCTTT,CSAMMWGTEAFF